Described below is a single T cell receptor beta chain sequence and its context. Antigen unknown. The CDR3 extends over 14 amino acids. The trim removed 7 bases at V and 0 bases at J, leaving 4 bases unmatched. Per germline, CDR1 MNHEY and CDR2 SMNVEV (reference sequence). Primers for the PCR totalled 60 Vbeta and 13 Jbeta. Libraries were prepared by immunoSEQ multiplex PCR; TCRdb keeps only in-frame clonotypes and omits some of them. The repertoire holds about 170,000 clones, with approximately 81% as singletons. This specimen comes from a study of cytomegalovirus exposure and HLA in healthy donors. Study-wide results and limits: Several of the most significant clusters appeared linked to common viral pathogens, based on a later analysis. Among donors in an Asian-associated ancestry cluster, a later analysis reportedly found fewer N-insertions than the roughly 610-donor mean. Certain sequence variants were highly shared and formed a cluster, and this cluster was likely a sequencing artifact.

This chain links TRBV27 with TRBJ2-7; TRBD2 matches at 9 bases. The sequenced sample consisted of PBMCs. The receptor comes from a woman in her late teens or twenties in good health and CMV-seronegative. The CDR3 DNA follows: TGTGCCAGCACGGTTAGCGGGAGCTCCTACGAGCAGTACTTC. Translated, it gives CASTVSGSSYEQYF.